The 29 T cell receptor beta chains reported below all come from one sample, sequenced in a study of tumor-infiltrating lymphocytes in primary liver carcinoma (TCRdb year 2017). These reads were obtained on an Illumina HiSeq 2500. Using a constant-region primer and ProtoScript II reverse transcriptase, TCRbeta-specific cDNA was reverse-transcribed from 450 to 650 ng total RNA. Three nested multiplex PCR rounds, following a slightly modified ARM-PCR procedure, were used to build the TCRbeta libraries. Each of the first two PCR rounds ran for approximately 10 cycles using multiplex TRBV1-TRBV30 forward primers together with a Cbeta reverse primer. TCRdb redid the processing of the public reads, applying fastp at Q25 and MiXCR, and retained in-frame beta chains. A single entry per CDR3 protein holds the most common genes and DNA from its merged rows. A total of fewer than 200,000 distinct CDR3 sequences appear in this sample, around 81% of them only once. The leading ten clones occupy around 18% of the sample.

Without any cell sorting, total RNA and DNA were extracted together from 20-30 mg of bulk tissue using the AllPrep DNA/RNA mini kit. Sequencing used tumor tissue from primary liver carcinoma. These receptors came from a man aged 35 to 55 with primary liver carcinoma and hepatitis B virus infection.

Comments on this clonotype: Mismatch with germline at one junction end may stem from a read error. The V gene is TRBV19, the J gene TRBJ1-1, with D unresolved. This CDR3 has 14 residues. CDR1 is LNHDA, CDR2 SQIVND, per germline (reference sequence). CDR3 in amino acids: CACSDEGLNTEAFF. The CDR3 DNA is TGTGCCTGTAGTGACGAAGGCCTGAACACTGAAGCTTTCTTT.

Note on this clonotype: One end of the junction is discordant with germline, which a read error may explain. The chain joins TRBV29-1 to TRBJ1-1, with no clear D. Germline V CDR1 and CDR2: SQVTM, ANQGSEA. This CDR3 is built from 14 residues. CDR3 protein: CRVDDPGGRAEAFF. CDR3 bases: TGCAGGGTTGATGACCCCGGCGGAAGGGCTGAAGCTTTCTTT. The full variable domain, its missing parts supplied by reference TRBV29-1 and TRBJ1-1, is SAVISQKPSRDICQRGTSLTIQCQVDSQVTMMFWYRQQPGQSLTLIATANQGSEATYESGFVIDKFPISRPNLTFSTLTVSNMSPEDSSIYLCRVDDPGGRAEAFFGQGTRLTVV.

For this clonotype: At one boundary the junction diverges from the germline segment, which might be a read error. The chain combines TRBV5-6 with TRBJ2-3; D perhaps matches TRBD2 (6 bases). The germline CDR1 and CDR2 sequences are SGHDT and YYEEEE. There are 14 residues in the CDR3. CDR3 amino acids: CTSSPGSIEDTQDF. CDR3 DNA: TGTACCAGCAGCCCCGGGAGTATAGAGGATACGCAGGATTTT.

This clonotype was observed a handful of times. At one end the junction does not follow the germline gene, possibly because of a read error. The rearrangement links TRBV29-1 to TRBJ2-1; 7 positions agree with TRBD2. The V gene's germline CDR1 is SQVTM and CDR2 ANQGSEA. CDR3 length equals 15 residues. The CDR3 region has the DNA TGCAGCGTTGATGTGAGTTGGGGGGGATACAATGAACAGATCTTC. Protein product: CSVDVSWGGYNEQIF.

A word on this clonotype: Since the CDR3 does not end with the conserved phenylalanine or tryptophan, this likely comes from a read error. The chain carries TRBV4-2 and TRBJ2-3, with 7 bases aligning to TRBD2. This CDR3 has 18 amino acids. CDR1 is LGHNA, CDR2 YNFKEQ, per germline. J was trimmed by 1 base and V by 1 base; bases with no gene match: 11. CDR3 bases: TGTGCCAGCAGCCAAGCGGGCAGCGGGGTGGAGGGCACAGATACGCAGTATCTT. Protein product: CASSQAGSGVEGTDTQYL.

On this clonotype: One end of the junction is discordant with germline, which a read error may explain. The V call is TRBV29-1, the J call TRBJ1-1; perhaps TRBD1 as D (5 bases). Looked up from germline, CDR1 is SQVTM and CDR2 is ANQGSEA. The CDR3 is 15 amino acids. The chain's CDR3 is CSVAGGWGIITEDFF. In DNA form, the CDR3 reads TGCAGCGTTGCCGGGGGGTGGGGCATAATCACTGAAGATTTCTTT. The entire variable domain, with the rest obtained from reference TRBV29-1 and TRBJ1-1, is as follows: SAVISQKPSRDICQRGTSLTIQCQVDSQVTMMFWYRQQPGQSLTLIATANQGSEATYESGFVIDKFPISRPNLTFSTLTVSNMSPEDSSIYLCSVAGGWGIITEDFFGQGTRLTVV.

On this clonotype: A much larger clone is a single base away; this may be a read error. V usage is TRBV30 and J usage is TRBJ2-7; unclear D gene. CDR3 length: 14 amino acids. The V and J ends lost 4 bases and 2 bases respectively, with 15 bases between them. CDR1 GTSNPN and CDR2 SVGIG come from the germline V gene (reference sequence). The CDR3 bases are TGTGCCTGGACCAAGAGGAGAAGGACCTACGAGCAGTACTTC. As protein: CAWTKRRRTYEQYF.

This clonotype turned up a few times. The V call is TRBV11-2, the J call TRBJ1-6; 7 positions match TRBD1. Trimming took 3 bases from V and 14 from J; bases not matched to a gene: 16. The CDR3 has 16 amino acids. Germline lookup yields CDR1 SGHAT and CDR2 FQNNGV. CDR3 coding DNA: TGTGCCAGCAGCTTCGCCGCCGGGACAGTGAATTCGACCCTCCACTTT. Its protein is CASSFAAGTVNSTLHF.

A remark on this clonotype: This CDR3 fails to terminate in the conserved phenylalanine or tryptophan, so it likely reflects a read error. The limits of the CDR3 on the DNA are not certain, so only TCRdb's listed CDR3 is given. The chain joins TRBV4-1 to TRBJ2-1; the table's D call, TRBD2, was not checked against the DNA. The CDR3 adds up to 17 amino acids, both ends counted. The germline CDR1 and CDR2 sequences are MGHRA and YSYEKL. The CDR3 sequence is CTSSQELEVPPYNERFL.

Points on this clonotype: This could be a read error, since a much larger clone is one nucleotide away. V gene TRBV24-1 combines with J gene TRBJ1-5; D is unresolved. The CDR3 sequence is 16 residues long. V was clipped by 4 bases and J by 1 base, with 13 bases between them. Per germline, CDR1 KGHDR and CDR2 SFDVKD. CDR3 region: CATSESTFASNQPQHF. The CDR3 bases are TGTGCCACCAGTGAGTCGACATTTGCGAGCAATCAGCCCCAGCATTTT.

Remarks on this clonotype: The CDR3 ends on some other residue instead of the conserved phenylalanine or tryptophan, so this is likely a read error. V gene TRBV28 combines with J gene TRBJ2-1, with TRBD2 as a possible D gene (6 bases). V was clipped by 6 bases and J by 3 bases, with 15 bases between them. CDR3 size: 15 residues. The germline V gene encodes CDR1 MDHEN and CDR2 SYDVKM. CDR3 coding DNA: TGTGCCAGCAGCCTCGGGAGCGAATTCTACAATGAGCAGTTCATC. Its translation: CASSLGSEFYNEQFI.

A remark on this clonotype: The CDR3 carries no conserved terminal phenylalanine or tryptophan, so it likely arises from a read error. Because the CDR3's place on the DNA is in doubt, the DNA is left out and the CDR3 is given as listed by TCRdb. CDR3 loop: CSVANSYNSPLHY. This rearrangement joins TRBV29-1 to TRBJ1-6. CDR1 is SQVTM, CDR2 ANQGSEA, per germline. With termini counted, the CDR3 has 13 amino acids.

This clonotype came up once. The junction and the germline gene differ at one end; a read error may be behind it. This chain joins TRBV5-6 and TRBJ2-7; D possibly corresponds to TRBD2 (6 bases). This CDR3 spans 17 amino acids. Germline-derived CDR1 and CDR2 are SGHDT and YYEEEE. The CDR3 DNA is TGTGCCAGCTTTGGACTAACGGGAGTCACCAGCTCCTACGAGAAGTACTTC. As protein: CASFGLTGVTSSYEKYF.

Of note for this clonotype: This CDR3 fails to terminate in the conserved phenylalanine or tryptophan, so it likely reflects a read error. This chain joins TRBV5-5 and TRBJ2-5, with a tentative D call TRBD2 (5 bases). The CDR3 sequence is 13 residues long. With 2 bases removed from V and 9 bases from J, the gap between germline ends came to 14 bases. Per germline, CDR1 SGHKS and CDR2 YYEKEE (reference sequence). CDR3 in amino acids: CASSLYGQEAQYL. The CDR3 nucleotides are TGTGCCAGCAGCTTATACGGCCAGGAGGCCCAGTACTTA.

This clonotype appeared a single time. At one boundary the junction diverges from the germline segment, which might be a read error. The genes are TRBV11-1 and TRBJ2-7; D gene uncertain. CDR3 length: 17 amino acids. Germline values: CDR1 SGHAT, CDR2 FQDESV (reference sequence). CDR3 sequence reads: CASSLGPEGESSYKQYF. CDR3 DNA: TGTGCCAGCAGCTTAGGGCCGGAAGGTGAGAGCTCCTACAAGCAGTACTTC.

This clonotype was observed a single time. No DNA is shown, since the ends of the CDR3 on it are uncertain; the CDR3 is the one TCRdb lists. The chain carries TRBV5-6 and TRBJ2-2; TRBD1, the table's D call, was not compared with the DNA. Germline lookup yields CDR1 SGHDT and CDR2 YYEEEE. 15 amino acids form the CDR3, both terminal residues included. CDR3 amino acids: CASSLVAGGTRELFF.

This clonotype occurred once. A much larger clone is a single base away; this may be a read error. The chain combines TRBV5-1 with TRBJ2-5, with D tentatively TRBD2 (6 bases). Between the trimmed V and J ends, which lost 2 bases and 2 bases, there was a span of 10 bases. This CDR3 contains 14 residues. The V gene's germline CDR1 is SGHRS and CDR2 YFSETQ. CDR3 region: CASSLSGTQETQYF. DNA of the CDR3: TGCGCCAGCAGCTTATCAGGGACTCAAGAGACCCAGTACTTC.

This clonotype was found once. Germline is not matched at one junction end, which may reflect a read error. The chain employs TRBV12-5 and TRBJ2-2; D may be TRBD2 (6 bases). The CDR3 sequence is 15 residues long. Germline-derived CDR1 and CDR2 are LGHNT and FRNRAP. Written as DNA, the CDR3 is TGTGCTAGTGGTCCTAGCGAGACGAACACCGGAGAGCTGTTTTTT. As protein: CASGPSETNTGELFF.

On this clonotype: Its ends do not fully match the called genes, so a read error is possible. The chain links TRBV10-1 to TRBJ2-5; no definite D call. Germline-derived CDR1 and CDR2 are WNHNN and SYGVQD (reference sequence). This CDR3 is 13 amino acids long. DNA of the CDR3: TGCGCCACCAGCCAAGATAGAAAAGAGATCCAGTACTTC. Its protein product is CATSQDRKEIQYF.

The rearrangement uses TRBV6-1 and TRBJ1-4, with 7 bases aligning to TRBD1. The CDR3 is made up of 20 amino acids. V shed 4 bases, J shed 3 bases, and the junction held 20 bases outside the gene matches. CDR1 and CDR2 from the germline V gene are MNHNS and SASEGT. The CDR3 DNA follows: TGTGCCAGCAGTGCGTTTCTTTTCGGGACAGCACTTACAGCTAATGAAAAACTGTTTTTT. This codes for CASSAFLFGTALTANEKLFF.

This clonotype occurred a few times. A single base separates this from a much larger clone, so it may be a read error. This chain connects TRBV5-6 to TRBJ1-5; unclear D gene. The CDR3 has 12 residues. Germline CDR1 is SGHDT and CDR2 is YYEEEE. V lost 3 bases to trimming and J lost 4 bases, with 5 bases between them. CDR3 residues: CASSYWNQPQHF. The CDR3 DNA sequence: TGTGCCAGCAGCTATTGGAATCAGCCCCAGCATTTT.

Only one count was recorded for this clonotype. This chain links TRBV6-5 with TRBJ1-3; D uncertain. Germline loops: CDR1 MNHEY, CDR2 SVGAGI. V gave up 0 bases and J gave up 0 bases, with 12 bases separating them. There are 17 residues in the CDR3. This chain's CDR3 is CASSYSMPNSSGNTIYF. CDR3 sequence (DNA): TGTGCCAGCAGTTACTCGATGCCGAATAGCTCTGGAAACACCATATATTTT.

For this clonotype: A much larger clone differs by one base, so this may be a read error. This rearrangement joins TRBV28 to TRBJ2-5; D uncertain. In germline, CDR1 is MDHEN, CDR2 SYDVKM. CDR3 size: 13 residues. CDR3 in DNA: TGTACCAGCAGTCCACAGCCTCAAGAGACCCAGTACTTC. This gives the protein CTSSPQPQETQYF.

Worth noting for this clonotype: This may arise from a read error, as a much more abundant clone is one base away. The V call is TRBV5-1, the J call TRBJ2-1; 7 nucleotides agree with TRBD2. The CDR3 is made up of 14 amino acids. In germline, CDR1 is SGHRS, CDR2 YFSETQ. The CDR3: CASMRETSYNEQVF. The DNA for the CDR3 is TGCGCCAGCATGCGGGAGACCTCCTACAATGAGCAGGTCTTC. Variable domain in full (rest from reference TRBV5-1 and TRBJ2-1): KAGVTQTPRYLIKTRGQQVTLSCSPISGHRSVSWYQQTPGQGLQFLFEYFSETQRNKGNFPGRFSGRQFSNSRSEMNVSTLELGDSALYLCASMRETSYNEQVFGPGTRLTVL.

Points on this clonotype: Just one base apart from a much larger clone, this may be a read error. The chain couples TRBV28 to TRBJ2-3, with a tentative D call TRBD1 (5 bases). The CDR3 is made up of 17 amino acids. Germline assignment: CDR1 MDHEN and CDR2 SYDVKM. Trimming stripped 3 bases from V and 1 base from J, with 17 bases between. In DNA, the CDR3 is TGTGCCAGCAGTTTCCAGGGAAAGAGTGCGGGCACAGATACGCAGTATTTT. Residues: CASSFQGKSAGTDTQYF.

Notes on this clonotype: One end of the junction fails to match germline, which may point to a read error. The V gene is TRBV11-1, the J gene TRBJ2-7, with a possible D match to TRBD2 (6 bases). Germline CDR1 is SGHAT and CDR2 is FQDESV (reference sequence). The CDR3 spans 13 residues. CDR3 nucleotides: TGTGCCAGCAGATCCTCGCGGGATGTCGAGCAGTATTTC. This translates into CASRSSRDVEQYF.

About this clonotype itself: One end of the junction varies from germline; a read error may be responsible. V gene TRBV6-5 combines with J gene TRBJ2-1; tentatively, D is TRBD2 (6 bases). From germline, CDR1 is MNHEY and CDR2 SVGAGI. This CDR3 comprises 14 residues. This chain's CDR3 is CARSYQTRFNEQFF. DNA for the CDR3: TGTGCCAGAAGTTACCAGACTAGATTTAATGAGCAGTTCTTC.

With respect to this clonotype: Mismatch with germline at one junction end may stem from a read error. The V gene is TRBV12-3 or TRBV12-4, the J gene TRBJ2-5; perhaps D is TRBD1 or TRBD2 (5 bases each). This CDR3 has 13 amino acids. The CDR3 bases are TGTGCCAGCAGTTTAGCGGGGGTAGAGATTCAGTATTTC. Translating gives CASSLAGVEIQYF.

Points on this clonotype: The junction differs from germline at one of its ends, possibly a read error. CDR3 amino acids: CASRPGTVTLRANVLAF. CDR3 nucleotide sequence: TGTGCCAGCAGGCCTGGGACAGTAACTCTACGGGCCAACGTCCTGGCTTTC. The V call is TRBV6-6, the J call TRBJ2-6; 7 nucleotides line up with TRBD1. The germline CDR1 and CDR2 sequences are MNHNY and SVGAGI (reference sequence). This CDR3 spans 17 amino acids.